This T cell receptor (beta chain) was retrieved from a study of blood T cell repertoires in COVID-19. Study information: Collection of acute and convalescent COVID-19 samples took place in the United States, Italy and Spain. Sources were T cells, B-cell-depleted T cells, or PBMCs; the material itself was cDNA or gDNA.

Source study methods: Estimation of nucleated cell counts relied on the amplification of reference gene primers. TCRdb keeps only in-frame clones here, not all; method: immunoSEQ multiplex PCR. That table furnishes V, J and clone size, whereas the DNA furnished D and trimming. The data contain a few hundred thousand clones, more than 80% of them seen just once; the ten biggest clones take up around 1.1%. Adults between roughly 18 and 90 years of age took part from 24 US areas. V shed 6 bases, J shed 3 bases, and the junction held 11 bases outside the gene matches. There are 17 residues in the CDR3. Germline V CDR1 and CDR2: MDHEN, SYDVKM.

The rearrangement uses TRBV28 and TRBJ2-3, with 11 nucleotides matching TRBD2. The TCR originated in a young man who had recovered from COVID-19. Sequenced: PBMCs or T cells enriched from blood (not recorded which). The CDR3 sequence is CASRAPLLAGATDTQYF. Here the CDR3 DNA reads TGTGCCAGCAGAGCCCCCCTACTAGCGGGAGCGACAGATACGCAGTATTTT.